A single sample is the source of the 26 T cell receptor beta chains below, sequenced in a study of molecular identifiers for immune sequencing clone quantification. TCRdb re-analysed the PCR reads in MiXCR, keeping a single row per CDR3 protein. Of tens of thousands of distinct CDR3 sequences in the sample, 18% were seen once. The sample taken for sequencing was naive CD8+ T cells from blood, with Jurkat cell RNA spiked in. Documented subset: FACS-sorted CD8+CD4-CCR7+CD45RA+ naive T cells. The receptors stem from a human donor in good health. Some libraries in this study had Jurkat cell RNA spiked in.

This chain joins TRBV4-3 and TRBJ1-2; D not certain. V lost 5 bases to trimming and J lost 3 bases, with 10 bases between them. The CDR3 consists of 13 residues. In germline, CDR1 is LGHNA, CDR2 YSLEER. DNA of the CDR3: TGCGCCAGCAGCGATACACGATACTATGGCTACACCTTC. Encoded protein: CASSDTRYYGYTF.

This clonotype was seen many times. The chain's CDR3 is CASSSPGAAYIQYF. The CDR3 DNA reads as TGTGCCAGCAGCTCCCCGGGGGCGGCATACATTCAGTACTTC. The V call is TRBV7-9, the J call TRBJ2-4; the D call may be TRBD1 or TRBD2 (6 bases each). From germline, CDR1 is SEHNR and CDR2 FQNEAQ (reference sequence). CDR3 length: 14 residues. Trimming took off 4 bases at V and 8 bases at J, with 15 bases between the two ends.

The chain carries TRBV13 and TRBJ2-1; D not certain. The CDR3 length is 14 residues. The V gene's germline CDR1 is PRHDT and CDR2 FYEKMQ (reference sequence). The germline V and J ends were trimmed by 3 bases and 10 bases, with 16 bases remaining between them. As DNA, the CDR3 is TGTGCCAGCAGCTTTCACCTTAGCCTGCCCGAGCAGTTCTTC. Its protein is CASSFHLSLPEQFF.

This clonotype was seen many times. The chain couples TRBV2 to TRBJ2-7; D is unclear. Germline lookup yields CDR1 SNHLY and CDR2 FYNNEI. Trimming took off 3 bases at V and 0 bases at J, with 6 bases between the two ends. The CDR3 has 13 residues. CDR3 bases: TGTGCCAGCAGTGACATTGTCTCCTACGAGCAGTACTTC. Translating gives CASSDIVSYEQYF.

The chain has TRBV7-3 and TRBJ2-1; a possible D gene is TRBD2 (6 bases). With 1 base removed from V and 9 bases from J, the gap between germline ends came to 22 bases. The CDR3 covers 17 residues. Germline loops: CDR1 SGHTA, CDR2 FQGTGA. CDR3: CASSLNGGPAIRGEQFF. The CDR3, as DNA: TGTGCCAGCAGCTTAAACGGGGGACCAGCGATTCGAGGTGAGCAGTTCTTC.

In this sample, this clonotype turned up many times. The CDR3 reads CASSPGYNEQFF. DNA of the CDR3: TGTGCCAGCAGCCCCGGATACAATGAGCAGTTCTTC. The chain is built from TRBV13 and TRBJ2-1; no clear D. The V gene lost 5 bases and the J gene lost 4 bases, with 6 bases spanning the gap. Germline V gives CDR1 PRHDT, CDR2 FYEKMQ (reference sequence). The CDR3 sequence is 12 residues long. Supplemented by reference TRBV13 and TRBJ2-1, the full variable domain reads AAGVIQSPRHLIKEKRETATLKCYPIPRHDTVYWYQQGPGQDPQFLISFYEKMQSDKGSIPDRFSAQQFSDYHSELNMSSLELGDSALYFCASSPGYNEQFFGPGTRLTVL.

In its sample, this clonotype was seen many times. The chain has TRBV6-2 or TRBV6-3 and TRBJ1-2; no clear D. The CDR3 length is 11 residues. The V end lost 2 bases, the J end lost 11 bases, and 9 bases lay between the germline ends. In germline, CDR1 is MNHEY, CDR2 SVGEGT. For the CDR3, the DNA is TGTGCCAGCAGTTACGGTTCGAGTTACACCTTC. Amino acids: CASSYGSSYTF.

This clonotype was recorded at least ten times. This chain links TRBV18 with TRBJ2-1, with 9 bases identical to TRBD2. In germline, CDR1 is KGHSH, CDR2 LQKENI. Trimming cost V 0 bases and J 4 bases; bases outside gene matches: 4. CDR3 length: 16 amino acids. The CDR3 is CASSPPSGRTYNEQFF. In DNA form, the CDR3 reads TGTGCCAGCTCACCACCCAGCGGGAGGACTTACAATGAGCAGTTCTTC.

About this clonotype itself: A read error may explain this, as a much larger clone is one base away. CDR3 bases: TGTGCCAGCAGCTTAGCCTACAATGAGCAGTTCTTC. Its translation is CASSLAYNEQFF. The rearrangement links TRBV7-6 to TRBJ2-1; D uncertain. The V and J ends lost 0 bases and 3 bases respectively, with 0 bases between them. Germline CDR1 is SGHVS and CDR2 is FNYEAQ. This CDR3 is built from 12 residues. Full variable domain (rest looked up from reference TRBV7-6 and TRBJ2-1): GAGVSQSPRYKVTKRGQDVALRCDPISGHVSLYWYRQALGQGPEFLTYFNYEAQQDKSGLPNDRFSAERPEGSISTLTIQRTEQRDSAMYRCASSLAYNEQFFGPGTRLTVL.

This clonotype has at least ten counts. The rearrangement uses TRBV29-1 and TRBJ2-6; the match to TRBD2 covers 7 bases. With 4 bases clipped from V and 1 base from J, the junction kept 7 bases outside the gene matches. The germline V gene encodes CDR1 SQVTM and CDR2 ANQGSEA. The CDR3 runs to 16 residues. The CDR3, as DNA: TGCAGCGTTGGTGTGGGAGGGCCGTCTGGGGCCAACGTCCTGACTTTC. It codes for CSVGVGGPSGANVLTF. Based on the CDR3 plus reference TRBV29-1 and TRBJ2-6, the full variable domain is SAVISQKPSRDICQRGTSLTIQCQVDSQVTMMFWYRQQPGQSLTLIATANQGSEATYESGFVIDKFPISRPNLTFSTLTVSNMSPEDSSIYLCSVGVGGPSGANVLTFGAGSRLTVL.

At least ten counts were recorded for this clonotype. The CDR3 loop reads CASRHLYDEQYF. CDR3 nucleotides: TGTGCCAGCAGACACCTCTATGACGAGCAGTACTTC. V usage is TRBV6-6 and J usage is TRBJ2-7; D remains unclear. The length of the CDR3 is 12 residues. The germline gives CDR1 MNHNY, CDR2 SVGAGI (reference sequence). Trimming took 6 bases from V and 5 from J, leaving 11 bases between them.

Ten or more counts support this clonotype. CDR3 DNA: TGTGCCAGCAGTTACGGCGCACAGGGGGCGACTGAAGCTTTCTTT. Translated: CASSYGAQGATEAFF. The genes are TRBV6-5 and TRBJ1-1, with TRBD1 matching over 9 bases. Germline V gives CDR1 MNHEY, CDR2 SVGAGI. V gave up 2 bases and J gave up 5 bases; unmatched junction bases: 6. This CDR3 has 15 amino acids.

This clonotype was observed a handful of times. The V call is TRBV9, the J call TRBJ2-6; D ambiguous. The CDR3 covers 14 residues. Germline CDR1 is SGDLS and CDR2 is YYNGEE. Trimming removed 2 bases from V and 3 bases from J, with 6 bases in between. Written as DNA, the CDR3 is TGTGCCAGCAGCGTTTCAGATGGGGCCAACGTCCTGACTTTC. It is translated as CASSVSDGANVLTF.

The rearrangement links TRBV5-1 to TRBJ2-1; D gene unclear. The CDR3 is 14 amino acids. The germline V gene has CDR1 SGHRS and CDR2 YFSETQ. Trimming stripped 0 bases from V and 3 bases from J, with 7 bases between. CDR3 residues: CASSLDHFYNEQFF. CDR3 DNA: TGCGCCAGCAGCTTGGATCACTTCTACAATGAGCAGTTCTTC.

Ten or more counts support this clonotype. The CDR3 sequence is CASSSPPETSEEETQYF. Written as DNA, the CDR3 is TGTGCCAGCAGCTCCCCCCCAGAGACTAGCGAAGAAGAGACCCAGTACTTC. This chain uses TRBV9 with TRBJ2-5; 8 bases fit TRBD2. Trimming cost V 4 bases and J 3 bases; bases outside gene matches: 14. Germline V gives CDR1 SGDLS, CDR2 YYNGEE. The CDR3 loop spans 17 amino acids.

This rearrangement joins TRBV7-8 to TRBJ2-7; no reliable D call. Germline V gene data show CDR1 as SGHVS and CDR2 as FQNEAQ. This CDR3 is 14 amino acids long. V was trimmed by 1 base and J by 6 bases, leaving 13 bases between them. In DNA form, the CDR3 reads TGTGCCAGCAGCTTAGGGCTAGTTCTGCTCGAGCAGTACTTC. As protein: CASSLGLVLLEQYF.

This clonotype occurred a few times. Sequence at one end of the junction differs from germline and may be a read error. This sequence joins TRBV4-1 and TRBJ2-7; D may match TRBD1 or TRBD2 (5 bases each). This CDR3 contains 16 residues. The V gene's germline CDR1 is MGHRA and CDR2 YSYEKL. In nucleotides, the CDR3 is TGCGCCTGCAGCCAAGTTGGGACCCCATTCTCCTACGAGCAGTACTTC. Translation gives CACSQVGTPFSYEQYF.

This clonotype was picked up many times. The chain carries TRBV9 and TRBJ2-2; TRBD2 matches at 11 bases. The trim removed 7 bases at V and 1 base at J, leaving 3 bases unmatched. The CDR3 runs to 15 residues. Germline V lookup: CDR1 SGDLS, CDR2 YYNGEE. In nucleotides, the CDR3 is TGTGCCAGCTCCACTAGCGGGAGGAACACCGGGGAGCTGTTTTTT. The encoded protein is CASSTSGRNTGELFF.

This clonotype has a count of ten or more. This chain uses TRBV4-3 with TRBJ1-2; 9 bases are a match to TRBD1. The germline V gene encodes CDR1 LGHNA and CDR2 YSLEER. CDR3 length equals 16 residues. The trim removed 4 bases at V and 4 bases at J, leaving 10 bases unmatched. The CDR3 region is CASSRIYDRGTYGYTF. CDR3 nucleotides: TGCGCCAGCAGCCGCATCTACGACAGGGGGACCTATGGCTACACCTTC.

This clonotype appeared many times. The rearrangement joins TRBV29-1 to TRBJ2-1; no reliable D call. This CDR3 is built from 10 residues. The V gene's germline CDR1 is SQVTM and CDR2 ANQGSEA. The germline V and J ends were trimmed by 4 bases and 7 bases, with 5 bases remaining between them. DNA for the CDR3: TGCAGCGTTGTGGGGAATGAGCAGTTCTTC. This gives the protein CSVVGNEQFF.

The CDR3 loop reads CASSLVLAGGSYNEQFF. CDR3 nucleotide sequence: TGTGCCAGCAGCTTGGTACTAGCGGGAGGATCTTACAATGAGCAGTTCTTC. This chain uses TRBV7-9 with TRBJ2-1, with 12 bases that match TRBD2. V shed 3 bases, J shed 4 bases, and the junction held 7 bases outside the gene matches. Germline-derived CDR1 and CDR2 are SEHNR and FQNEAQ (reference sequence). CDR3 length: 17 amino acids. The full variable domain, with the rest looked up from reference TRBV7-9 and TRBJ2-1, is DTGVSQNPRHKITKRGQNVTFRCDPISEHNRLYWYRQTLGQGPEFLTYFQNEAQLEKSRLLSDRFSAERPKGSFSTLEIQRTEQGDSAMYLCASSLVLAGGSYNEQFFGPGTRLTVL.

This clonotype was counted many times. The rearrangement joins TRBV9 to TRBJ2-7; D is unclear. Germline V gives CDR1 SGDLS, CDR2 YYNGEE. Trimming shortened V by 0 bases and J by 0 bases, and 4 bases separated the two germline ends. This CDR3 spans 13 amino acids. In DNA, the CDR3 is TGTGCCAGCAGCGTAGCAGTCTCCTACGAGCAGTACTTC. Residues: CASSVAVSYEQYF.

As regards this clonotype: This may stem from a read error, because a much larger clone lies one nucleotide away. V is TRBV7-8 and J is TRBJ2-3, with a weak D call TRBD2 (6 bases). The CDR3 consists of 12 residues. CDR1 is SGHVS, CDR2 FQNEAQ, per germline. CDR3 in amino acids: CASSLVGGTPYF. The CDR3 bases are TGTGCCAGCAGCCTTGTGGGGGGTACGCCGTATTTT.

This clonotype was seen ten or more times. The rearrangement uses TRBV5-5 and TRBJ2-7, with D perhaps given as TRBD1 or TRBD2 (5 bases each). Trimming cost V 4 bases and J 3 bases, with 20 bases left between them. The CDR3 totals 16 residues. Germline CDR1 reads SGHKS; CDR2 reads YYEKEE (reference sequence). The CDR3, as DNA: TGTGCCAGCAGCCGATCTCAGGGACCCCTCCTCTACGAGCAGTACTTC. It codes for CASSRSQGPLLYEQYF.

Concerning this clonotype itself: A clone one base away is much larger, so this may be a read error. The V call is TRBV4-1, the J call TRBJ2-1; D is possibly TRBD2 (5 bases). Trimming stripped 9 bases from V and 0 bases from J, with 15 bases between. CDR1 MGHRA and CDR2 YSYEKL come from the germline V gene. CDR3 length equals 15 residues. The CDR3 spells CASTGVSGSYNEQFF. The CDR3 DNA reads as TGCGCCAGTACCGGGGTTTCAGGCTCCTACAATGAGCAGTTCTTC.

This clonotype occurred many times. V usage is TRBV20-1 and J usage is TRBJ2-1; 7 bases are a match to TRBD1. Germline V gene sequence: CDR1 DFQATT, CDR2 SNEGSKA (reference sequence). The V gene end was trimmed by 0 bases and the J gene end by 4 bases; junction bases not matched to a gene: 9. This CDR3 spans 16 amino acids. Here the CDR3 DNA reads TGCAGTGCTAGAGATCGACGGGACAGAGTTTACAATGAGCAGTTCTTC. Protein: CSARDRRDRVYNEQFF.